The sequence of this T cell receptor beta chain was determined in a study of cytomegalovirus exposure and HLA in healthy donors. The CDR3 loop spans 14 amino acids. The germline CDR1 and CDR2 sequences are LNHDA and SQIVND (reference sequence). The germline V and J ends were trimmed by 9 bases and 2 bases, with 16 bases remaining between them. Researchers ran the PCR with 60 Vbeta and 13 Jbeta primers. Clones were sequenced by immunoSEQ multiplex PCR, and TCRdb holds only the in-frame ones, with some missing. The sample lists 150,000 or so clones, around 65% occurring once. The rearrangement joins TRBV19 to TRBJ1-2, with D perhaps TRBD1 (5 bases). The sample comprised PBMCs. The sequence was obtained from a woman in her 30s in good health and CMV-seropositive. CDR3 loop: CASTWGDGNYGYTF. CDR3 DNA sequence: TGTGCCAGCACATGGGGGGACGGGAACTATGGCTACACCTTC.